This T cell receptor beta chain was documented in a study of blood T cells in healthy people across ages. Whole-study findings and limits: Per million T cells, TCR beta diversity dropped roughly linearly as age increased.

In regard to this clonotype: Its antigen is unknown.

The CDR3 has 14 residues. CDR1 is SQVTM and CDR2 is ANQGSEA in the germline V gene. The trim removed 2 bases at V and 8 bases at J, leaving 7 bases unmatched. Together with a sample-barcoded 5' primer, a J-beta primer mix was included in a second PCR lasting about 7 to 12 cycles. TCRdb passed the 5' RACE reads through MiXCR, listing each CDR3 protein once. Of around 800,000 distinct CDR3 sequences in the sample, around two fifths were seen once. The draw of peripheral blood yielded about 9.4 milliliters from each donor. Isolated per sample were at least 6 million PBMCs. Sequencing was done on a sample of blood. The origin of this receptor is a man in his fifties or sixties in good health. The chain carries TRBV29-1 and TRBJ2-4; 9 bases are shared with TRBD1. CDR3: CSVETGTGNDIQYF. CDR3 coding DNA: TGCAGCGTTGAAACCGGGACAGGGAATGACATTCAGTACTTC.